The present entry profiles one TCR beta chain with its context. What it binds is unknown. J was trimmed by 2 bases and V by 3 bases; bases with no gene match: 3. The CDR3 contains 14 residues. The germline V gene has CDR1 DFQATT and CDR2 SNEGSKA (reference sequence). In TCRdb, the 5' RACE reads were re-called with MiXCR into one record per CDR3 protein. The sample holds roughly 720,000 distinct CDR3 sequences, 15% to 20% seen once. The source of the sample is a study of identical twins. Study-wide results and limits: Abundant beta clonotypes from cord blood bore fewer insertions; memory repertoires lacked this pattern.

The same data also went into a second study, on T cells expressing NK-cell markers. This second study notes: Sequenced donors, eight in total, included seven who were HCMV-seropositive and one who was seronegative. An anti-gamma-delta TCR antibody was added in several experiments. It restricted sorting to alpha-beta TCR-expressing T cells. Clones of NKG2C+ T cells that had expanded were of unclear HCMV specificity.

The origin of this receptor is a woman younger than 35 in good health. This chain uses TRBV20-1 with TRBJ2-3; 9 bases align to TRBD2. Sequenced sample: PBMCs. As DNA, the CDR3 is TGCAGTGCTAGCCCTAGCGGGGCCACAGATACGCAGTATTTT. The encoded protein is CSASPSGATDTQYF.